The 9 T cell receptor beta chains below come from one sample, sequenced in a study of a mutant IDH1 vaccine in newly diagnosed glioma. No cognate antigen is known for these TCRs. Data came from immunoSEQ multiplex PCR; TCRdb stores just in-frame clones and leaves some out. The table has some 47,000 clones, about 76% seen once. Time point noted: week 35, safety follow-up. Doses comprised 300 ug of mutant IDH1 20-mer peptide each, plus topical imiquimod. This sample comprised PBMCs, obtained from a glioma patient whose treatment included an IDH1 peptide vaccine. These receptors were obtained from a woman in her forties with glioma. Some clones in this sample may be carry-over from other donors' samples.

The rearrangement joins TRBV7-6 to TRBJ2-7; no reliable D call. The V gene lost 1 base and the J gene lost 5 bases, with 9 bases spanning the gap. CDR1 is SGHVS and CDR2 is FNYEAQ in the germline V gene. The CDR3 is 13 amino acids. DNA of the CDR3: TGTGCCAGCAGCTTAGGGGCTAGGGACGAGCAGTACTTC. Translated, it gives CASSLGARDEQYF.

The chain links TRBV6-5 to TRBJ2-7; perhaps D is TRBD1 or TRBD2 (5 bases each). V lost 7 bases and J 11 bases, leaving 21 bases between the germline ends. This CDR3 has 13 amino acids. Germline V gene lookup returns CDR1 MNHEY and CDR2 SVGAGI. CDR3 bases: TGTGCCAGCACCGCTCACCGGGACGGTAGGGAGTACTTC. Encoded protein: CASTAHRDGREYF.

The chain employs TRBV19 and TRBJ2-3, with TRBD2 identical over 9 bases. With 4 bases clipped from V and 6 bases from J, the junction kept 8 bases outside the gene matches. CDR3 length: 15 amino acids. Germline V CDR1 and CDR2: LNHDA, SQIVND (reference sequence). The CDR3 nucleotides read TGTGCCAGTAGTACGAGCGCGGGAGGGGGGGATACGCAGTATTTT. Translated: CASSTSAGGGDTQYF.

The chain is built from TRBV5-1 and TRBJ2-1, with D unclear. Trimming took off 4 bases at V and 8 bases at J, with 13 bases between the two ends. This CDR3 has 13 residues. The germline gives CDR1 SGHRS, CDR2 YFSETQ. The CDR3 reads CASSPGDEYEQFF. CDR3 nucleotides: TGCGCCAGCAGCCCCGGAGACGAGTATGAGCAGTTCTTC.

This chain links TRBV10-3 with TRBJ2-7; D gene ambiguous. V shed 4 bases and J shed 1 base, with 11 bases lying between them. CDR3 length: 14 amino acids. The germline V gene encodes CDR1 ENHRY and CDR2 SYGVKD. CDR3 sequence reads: CAISGVELSYEQYF. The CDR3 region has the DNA TGTGCCATCAGTGGGGTGGAACTGTCCTACGAGCAGTACTTC.

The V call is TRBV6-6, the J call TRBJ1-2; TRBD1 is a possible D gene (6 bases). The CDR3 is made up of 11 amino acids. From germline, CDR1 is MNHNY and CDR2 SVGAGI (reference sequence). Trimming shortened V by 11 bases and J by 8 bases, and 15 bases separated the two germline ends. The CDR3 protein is CAASRGGGYTF. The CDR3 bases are TGTGCCGCGAGCCGGGGGGGCGGCTACACCTTC.

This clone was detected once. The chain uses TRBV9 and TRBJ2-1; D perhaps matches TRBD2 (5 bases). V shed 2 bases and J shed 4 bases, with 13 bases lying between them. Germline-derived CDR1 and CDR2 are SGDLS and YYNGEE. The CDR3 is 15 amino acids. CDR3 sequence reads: CASSVGLGEYNEQFF. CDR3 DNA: TGTGCCAGCAGCGTTGGCCTTGGGGAGTACAATGAGCAGTTCTTC.

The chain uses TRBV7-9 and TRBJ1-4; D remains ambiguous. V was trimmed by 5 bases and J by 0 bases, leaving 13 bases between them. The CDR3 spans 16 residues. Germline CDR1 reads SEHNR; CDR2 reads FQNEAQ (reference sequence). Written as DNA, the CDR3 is TGTGCCAGCAGCCCCCCCGGCGGTGCAACTAATGAAAAACTGTTTTTT. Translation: CASSPPGGATNEKLFF.

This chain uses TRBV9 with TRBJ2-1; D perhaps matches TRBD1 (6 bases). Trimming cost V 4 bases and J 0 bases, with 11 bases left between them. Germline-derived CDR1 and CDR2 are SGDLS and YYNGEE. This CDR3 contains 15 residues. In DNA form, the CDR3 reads TGTGCCAGCAGCCCAGGGGCCAGCTCCTACAATGAGCAGTTCTTC. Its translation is CASSPGASSYNEQFF.